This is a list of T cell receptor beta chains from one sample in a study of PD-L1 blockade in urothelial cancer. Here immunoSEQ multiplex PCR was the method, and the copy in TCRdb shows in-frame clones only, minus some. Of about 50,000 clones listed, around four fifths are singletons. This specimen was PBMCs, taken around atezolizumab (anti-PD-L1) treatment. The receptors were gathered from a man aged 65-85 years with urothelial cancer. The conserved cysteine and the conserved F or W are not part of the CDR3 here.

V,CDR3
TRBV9,ASSVGTSGGASEQF
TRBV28,ASSFQGRPEAF
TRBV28,ASSLVPGTTNEKLF
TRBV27,ASSPLTGTGGRQPQH
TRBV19,ASQTALNTEAF
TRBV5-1,ASSSGQGNQPQH
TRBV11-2,ASSLTTGGLSSGANVLT
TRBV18,ASSLGTSGFSYEQY
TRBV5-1,ASSLADRGAQETQY
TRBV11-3,ASSQVHRDEQF
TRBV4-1,ATGTLGSNQPQH
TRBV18,ASSPRTDTEAF
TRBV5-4,ASSPQRGNYGYT
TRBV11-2,ASSFSGDYEQY
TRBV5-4,ASSLASSTDTQY
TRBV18,ASSPQNVGQGAGELF
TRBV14,ASSQDLGSNYGYT
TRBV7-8,ASSLSGTGASTQY
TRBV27,ASSFTDISTDTQY
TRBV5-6,ASSLRGLDSGNTIY
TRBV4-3,ASSPWTGRYNEQF
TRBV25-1,ASSPVGVGTEAF
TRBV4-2,ASSQVTGGNQPQH
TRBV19,ASKRDRGRETQY
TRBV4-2,ASSQDPPPIVGGSSGANVLT
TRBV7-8,ASSQRRETEAF
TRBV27,ASRKTGGPAF
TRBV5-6,ASRSGTGGYNEQF
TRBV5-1,ASSFTGEDTEAF
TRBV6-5,ATKQGPENIQY
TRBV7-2,ASSSGQGRSDTQY
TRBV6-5,ASAAGQETQY
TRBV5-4,ASSSGAPGGTQY
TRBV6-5,ASSLKGDRASQPQH
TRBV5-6,ASSLRRQAPVVAEAF
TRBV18,ASSPPETGGGNQPQH
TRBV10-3,ATISGEGYEQY
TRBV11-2,ASSSRGGGNTGELF
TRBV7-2,ASSLFRTDNSPLH
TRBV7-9,ASSLEGPLRGLGTEAF
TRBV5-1,ASSYNNEQF
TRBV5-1,ASSLGPGTGGLDTQY
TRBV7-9,ATTGEPYEQY
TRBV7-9,ASSPPRQSSGNTIY
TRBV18,ASSPAAVLQETQY
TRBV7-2,ASSLDPSTVYNEQF
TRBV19,ASSKGRGYPANEKLF
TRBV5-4,ASSRGQGKSNTEAF
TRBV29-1,SVVSSGYNEQF
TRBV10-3,AITRTGWGTEAF
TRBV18,ASSPAGQGKYGYT
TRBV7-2,ASSLLGAYYGYT
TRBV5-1,ASSREPSQETQY
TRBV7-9,ASSLEGLSNQPQH
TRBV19,ASSPRSINQPQH
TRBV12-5,ASGLPLNSWNTIY
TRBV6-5,ASRPGQSGNTIY
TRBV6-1,ASSETAGMRQY
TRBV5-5,ASSLASNRGTGELF
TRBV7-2,ASSPASGPLH